The present T cell receptor (beta chain) was sequenced within a study of OX40 agonist ivuxolimab in advanced cancers. Findings of the study overall: At doses 0.1 to 3.0 mg/kg, CD4+ and CD8+ clones expanded.

Assay: immunoSEQ multiplex PCR; the TCRdb copy retains only in-frame clones and omits some. The table includes under 70,000 clones, about 92% detected once. CDR3 length: 15 residues. CDR1 is SGHTA and CDR2 is FQGNSA in the germline V gene. V was pared by 1 base and J by 2 bases, with 9 bases between. Details on this clone: Its antigen is as yet unknown.

The chain couples TRBV7-2 to TRBJ2-4; D is possibly TRBD1 (6 bases). The sequence was collected from an adult with an advanced solid tumor such as melanoma, head and neck, liver or kidney cancer. The sample in question was CD4+ or CD8+ T cells sorted from blood, obtained in a trial of the OX40 agonist ivuxolimab. CDR3 in amino acids: CASSLGGTTKNIQYF. As DNA, the CDR3 is TGTGCCAGCAGCTTAGGGGGGACAACCAAAAACATTCAGTACTTC.